This T cell receptor beta chain stems from a study of blood T cell repertoires in COVID-19. The assay was immunoSEQ multiplex PCR, and TCRdb's table has in-frame clones only and misses some. The repertoire holds about 110,000 clones, 76% seen once, with about 4.1% in the top ten. The count of this clone is one. Trimming took off 1 base at V and 8 bases at J, with 11 bases between the two ends. The CDR3 runs 13 residues. Germline V gene sequence: CDR1 SGHVS, CDR2 FQNEAQ. This sequence joins TRBV7-8 and TRBJ1-2; TRBD1 might be the D (5 bases). Specimen: peripheral blood. This clonotype originated in a woman of 80 years or more with acute or convalescent COVID-19. The CDR3 DNA follows: TGTGCCAGCAGCTTAGTTTGGGGGGAGGGCTACACCTTC. Translation: CASSLVWGEGYTF.